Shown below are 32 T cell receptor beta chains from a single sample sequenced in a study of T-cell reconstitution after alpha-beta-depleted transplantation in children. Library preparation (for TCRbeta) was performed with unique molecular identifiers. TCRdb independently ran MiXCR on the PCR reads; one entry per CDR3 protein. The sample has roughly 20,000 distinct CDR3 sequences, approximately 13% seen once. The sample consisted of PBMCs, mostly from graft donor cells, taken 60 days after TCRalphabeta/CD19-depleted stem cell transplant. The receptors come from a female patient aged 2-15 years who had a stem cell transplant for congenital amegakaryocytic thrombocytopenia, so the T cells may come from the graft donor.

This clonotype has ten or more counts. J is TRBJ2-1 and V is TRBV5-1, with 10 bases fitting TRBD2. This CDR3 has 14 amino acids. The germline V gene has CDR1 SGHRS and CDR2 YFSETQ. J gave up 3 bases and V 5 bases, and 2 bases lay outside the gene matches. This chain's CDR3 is CASRSSGSYNEQFF. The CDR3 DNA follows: TGCGCCAGCAGATCTAGCGGGAGCTACAATGAGCAGTTCTTC.

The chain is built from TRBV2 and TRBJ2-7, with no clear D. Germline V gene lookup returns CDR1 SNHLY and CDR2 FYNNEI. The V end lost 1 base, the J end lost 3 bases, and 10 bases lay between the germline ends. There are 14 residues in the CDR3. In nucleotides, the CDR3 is TGTGCCAGCAGTGAAGACGTCGTAAACTACGAGCAGTACGTC. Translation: CASSEDVVNYEQYV.

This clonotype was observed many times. Written as DNA, the CDR3 is TGTGCCAGCTCACTCCGGGACAGGTACGAGCAGTACTTC. Its translation: CASSLRDRYEQYF. The genes are TRBV18 and TRBJ2-7; 8 nucleotides agree with TRBD1. The CDR3 covers 13 residues. Germline CDR1 reads KGHSH; CDR2 reads LQKENI. The V and J ends lost 4 bases and 4 bases, in that order; junction bases with no gene match: 3.

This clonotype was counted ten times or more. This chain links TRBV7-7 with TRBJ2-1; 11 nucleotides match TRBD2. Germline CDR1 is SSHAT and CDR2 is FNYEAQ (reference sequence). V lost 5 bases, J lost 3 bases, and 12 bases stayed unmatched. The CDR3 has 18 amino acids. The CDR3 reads CASSPIIGTSGNYNEQFF. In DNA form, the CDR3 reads TGTGCCAGCAGCCCAATAATAGGGACTAGCGGAAACTACAATGAGCAGTTCTTC.

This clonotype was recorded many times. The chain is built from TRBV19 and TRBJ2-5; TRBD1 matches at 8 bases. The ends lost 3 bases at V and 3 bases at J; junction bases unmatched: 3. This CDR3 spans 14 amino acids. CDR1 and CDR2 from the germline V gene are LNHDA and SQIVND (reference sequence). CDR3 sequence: CASSILQGEETQYF. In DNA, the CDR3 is TGTGCCAGTAGTATTCTACAGGGGGAAGAGACCCAGTACTTC.

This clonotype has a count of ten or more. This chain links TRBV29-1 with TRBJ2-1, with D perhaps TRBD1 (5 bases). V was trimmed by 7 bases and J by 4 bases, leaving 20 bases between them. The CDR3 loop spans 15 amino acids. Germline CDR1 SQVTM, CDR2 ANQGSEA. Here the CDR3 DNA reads TGCAGCGCCCCCACCTTAAGGGGATTTTACAATGAGCAGTTCTTC. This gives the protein CSAPTLRGFYNEQFF.

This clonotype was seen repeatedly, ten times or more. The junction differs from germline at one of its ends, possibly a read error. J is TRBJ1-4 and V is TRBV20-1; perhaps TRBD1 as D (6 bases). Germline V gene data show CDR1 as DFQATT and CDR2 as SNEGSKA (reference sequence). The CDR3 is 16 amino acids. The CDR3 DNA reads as TGCAGTGCTAGTCCACAGGGTTTGGTCTTTAATGAAAAGCTGTTTTTT. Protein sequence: CSASPQGLVFNEKLFF.

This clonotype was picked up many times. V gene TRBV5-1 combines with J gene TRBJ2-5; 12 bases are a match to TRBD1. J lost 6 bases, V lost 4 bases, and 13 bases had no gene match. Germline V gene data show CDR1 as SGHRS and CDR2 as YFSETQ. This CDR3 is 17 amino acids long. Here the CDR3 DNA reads TGCGCCAGCAGCCCCGGGACAGGGGGCTGGGTGGACAAGACCCAGTACTTC. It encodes CASSPGTGGWVDKTQYF. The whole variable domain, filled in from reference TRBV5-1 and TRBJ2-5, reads KAGVTQTPRYLIKTRGQQVTLSCSPISGHRSVSWYQQTPGQGLQFLFEYFSETQRNKGNFPGRFSGRQFSNSRSEMNVSTLELGDSALYLCASSPGTGGWVDKTQYFGPGTRLLVL.

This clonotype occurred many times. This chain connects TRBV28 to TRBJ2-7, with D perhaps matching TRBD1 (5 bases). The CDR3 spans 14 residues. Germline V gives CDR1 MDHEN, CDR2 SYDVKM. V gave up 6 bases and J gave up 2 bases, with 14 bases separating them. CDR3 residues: CASRIETAAYEQYF. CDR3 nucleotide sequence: TGTGCCAGCAGAATCGAGACAGCTGCCTACGAGCAGTACTTC.

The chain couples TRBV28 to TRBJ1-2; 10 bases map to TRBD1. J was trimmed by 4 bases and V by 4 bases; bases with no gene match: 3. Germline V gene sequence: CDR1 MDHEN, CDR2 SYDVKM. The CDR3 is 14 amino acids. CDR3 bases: TGTGCCAGCAGTTCGGGACAGGGGCCCTATGGCTACACCTTC. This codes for CASSSGQGPYGYTF.

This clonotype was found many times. The CDR3 protein is CATSDSPRQGRSTDTQYF. The DNA of the CDR3 is TGTGCCACCAGTGATTCCCCGCGACAGGGGAGGTCGACAGATACGCAGTATTTT. V and J are TRBV24-1 and TRBJ2-3, with TRBD1 identical over 8 bases. The germline CDR1 and CDR2 sequences are KGHDR and SFDVKD. The CDR3 has 18 residues. V dropped 2 bases and J dropped 3; count of bases not matched to a gene: 12.

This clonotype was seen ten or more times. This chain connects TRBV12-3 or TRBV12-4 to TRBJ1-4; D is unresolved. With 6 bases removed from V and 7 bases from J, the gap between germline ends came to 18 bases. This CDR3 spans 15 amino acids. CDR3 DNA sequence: TGTGCCAGCAGGGAAAGCGGTTCATCGGGTGAAAAACTGTTTTTT. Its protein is CASRESGSSGEKLFF.

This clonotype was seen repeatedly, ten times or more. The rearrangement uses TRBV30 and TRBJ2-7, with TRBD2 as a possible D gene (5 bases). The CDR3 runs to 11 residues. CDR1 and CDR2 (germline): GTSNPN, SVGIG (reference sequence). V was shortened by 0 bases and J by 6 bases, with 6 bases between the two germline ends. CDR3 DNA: TGTGCCTGGAGTGTAAGCGGCGAGCAGTACTTC. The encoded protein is CAWSVSGEQYF.

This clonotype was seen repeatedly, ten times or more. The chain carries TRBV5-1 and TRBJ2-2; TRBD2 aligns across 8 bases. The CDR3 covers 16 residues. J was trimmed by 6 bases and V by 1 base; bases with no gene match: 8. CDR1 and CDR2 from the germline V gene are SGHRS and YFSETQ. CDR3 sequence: CASSLRISGNPGELFF. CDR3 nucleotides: TGCGCCAGCAGCTTGAGGATTAGCGGGAATCCCGGGGAGCTGTTTTTT.

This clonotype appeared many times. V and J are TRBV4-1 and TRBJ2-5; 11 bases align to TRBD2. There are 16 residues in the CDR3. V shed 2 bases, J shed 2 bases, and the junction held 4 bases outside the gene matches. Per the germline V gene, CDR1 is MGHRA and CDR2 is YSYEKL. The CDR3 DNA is TGCGCCAGCAGCCAAAGGGTAGCGGGAGGGCAAGAGACCCAGTACTTC. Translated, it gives CASSQRVAGGQETQYF.

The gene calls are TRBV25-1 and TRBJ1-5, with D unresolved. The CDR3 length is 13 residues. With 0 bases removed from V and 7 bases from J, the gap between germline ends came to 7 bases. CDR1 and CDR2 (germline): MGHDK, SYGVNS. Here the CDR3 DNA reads TGTGCCAGCAGTGAATATTCGGGGCAGCCCCAGCATTTT. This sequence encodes CASSEYSGQPQHF.

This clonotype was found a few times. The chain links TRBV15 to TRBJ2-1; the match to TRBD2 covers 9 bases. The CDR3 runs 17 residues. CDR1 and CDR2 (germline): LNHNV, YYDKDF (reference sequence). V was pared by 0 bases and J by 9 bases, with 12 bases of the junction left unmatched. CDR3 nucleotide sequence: TGTGCCACCAGCAGAGATCTGGGACTAGCCTTGGTGGGTGAGCAGTTCTTC. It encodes CATSRDLGLALVGEQFF.

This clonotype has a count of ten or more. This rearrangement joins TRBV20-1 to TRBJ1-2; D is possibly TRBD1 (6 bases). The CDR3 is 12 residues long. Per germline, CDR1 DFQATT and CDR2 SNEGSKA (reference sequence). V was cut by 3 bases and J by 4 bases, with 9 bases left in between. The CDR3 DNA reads TGCAGTGCTAGTGTACAGGGCTATGGCTACACCTTC. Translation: CSASVQGYGYTF.

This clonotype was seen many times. The CDR3 loop is CASSRGRTIGDEQFF. In DNA, the CDR3 is TGTGCCAGCAGTAGGGGTCGGACTATAGGCGATGAGCAGTTCTTC. The gene calls are TRBV6-5 and TRBJ2-1; perhaps TRBD2 as D (6 bases). Germline values: CDR1 MNHEY, CDR2 SVGAGI. V lost 5 bases to trimming and J lost 8 bases, with 19 bases between them. The CDR3 loop spans 15 amino acids.

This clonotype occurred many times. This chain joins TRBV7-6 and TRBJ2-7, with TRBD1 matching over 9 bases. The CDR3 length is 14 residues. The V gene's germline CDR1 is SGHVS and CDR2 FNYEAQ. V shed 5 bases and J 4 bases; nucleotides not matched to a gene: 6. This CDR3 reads CASSPPTGGYEQYF. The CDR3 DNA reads TGTGCCAGCAGCCCCCCGACAGGGGGTTACGAGCAGTACTTC.

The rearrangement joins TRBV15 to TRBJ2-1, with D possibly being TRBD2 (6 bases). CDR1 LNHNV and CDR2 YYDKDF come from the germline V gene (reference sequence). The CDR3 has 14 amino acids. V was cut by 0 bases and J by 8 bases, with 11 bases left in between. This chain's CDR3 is CATSRDPSVDEQFF. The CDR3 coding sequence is TGTGCCACCAGCAGAGATCCTAGCGTGGATGAGCAGTTCTTC.

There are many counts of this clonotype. The CDR3 DNA reads as TGTGCCAGCAGCTTACACGGGACAGCCTACAATGAGCAGTTCTTC. Translation gives CASSLHGTAYNEQFF. The chain uses TRBV7-8 and TRBJ2-1; 7 bases agree with TRBD1. The germline gives CDR1 SGHVS, CDR2 FQNEAQ. V shed 2 bases, J shed 2 bases, and the junction held 3 bases outside the gene matches. The CDR3 contains 15 residues.

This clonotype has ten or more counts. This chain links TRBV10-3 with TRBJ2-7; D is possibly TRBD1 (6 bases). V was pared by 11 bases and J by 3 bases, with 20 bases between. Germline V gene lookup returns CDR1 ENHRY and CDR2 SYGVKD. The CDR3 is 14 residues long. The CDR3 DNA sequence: TGTGCCTTGACAGACCGGGACAAAGACTACGAGCAGTACTTC. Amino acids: CALTDRDKDYEQYF.

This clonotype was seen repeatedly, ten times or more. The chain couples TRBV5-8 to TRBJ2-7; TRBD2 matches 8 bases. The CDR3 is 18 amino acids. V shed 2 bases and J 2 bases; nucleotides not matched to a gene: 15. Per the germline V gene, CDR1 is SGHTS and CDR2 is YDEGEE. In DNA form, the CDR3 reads TGTGCCAGCAGCTTCCCGGGACATTCAGCGGGGGATGCCTACGAGCAGTACTTC. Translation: CASSFPGHSAGDAYEQYF.

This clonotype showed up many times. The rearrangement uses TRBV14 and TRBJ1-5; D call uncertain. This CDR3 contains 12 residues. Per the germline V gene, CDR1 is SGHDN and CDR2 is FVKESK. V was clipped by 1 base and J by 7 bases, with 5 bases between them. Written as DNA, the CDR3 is TGTGCCAGCAGCCAAGTGAAACAGCCCCAGCATTTT. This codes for CASSQVKQPQHF.

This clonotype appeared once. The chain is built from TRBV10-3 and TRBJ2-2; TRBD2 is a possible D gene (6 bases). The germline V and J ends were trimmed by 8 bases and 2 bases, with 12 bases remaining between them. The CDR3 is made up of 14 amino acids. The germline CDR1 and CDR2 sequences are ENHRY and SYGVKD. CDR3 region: CAIRGTVNTGELFF. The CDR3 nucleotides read TGTGCCATCCGGGGGACGGTTAACACCGGGGAGCTGTTTTTT.

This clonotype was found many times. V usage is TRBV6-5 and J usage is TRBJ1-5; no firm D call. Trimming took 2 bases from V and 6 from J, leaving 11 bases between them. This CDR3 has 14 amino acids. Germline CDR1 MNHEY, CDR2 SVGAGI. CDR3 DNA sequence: TGTGCCAGCAGTTACACCCTATCCCGTCAGCCCCAGCATTTT. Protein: CASSYTLSRQPQHF.

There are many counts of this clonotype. The CDR3 nucleotides are TGTGCCACAGCGAAAGGGAATAGCAATCAGCCCCAGCATTTT. Translating it yields CATAKGNSNQPQHF. This rearrangement joins TRBV6-1 to TRBJ1-5, with D uncertain. Trimming took 10 bases from V and 0 from J, leaving 13 bases between them. The CDR3 runs to 14 residues. Germline loops: CDR1 MNHNS, CDR2 SASEGT.

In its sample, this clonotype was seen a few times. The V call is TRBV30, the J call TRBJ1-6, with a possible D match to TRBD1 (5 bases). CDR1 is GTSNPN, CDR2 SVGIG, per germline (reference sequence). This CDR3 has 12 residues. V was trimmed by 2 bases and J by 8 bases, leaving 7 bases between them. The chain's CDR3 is CAWSTGDSPLHF. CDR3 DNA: TGTGCCTGGAGTACGGGGGATTCACCCCTCCACTTT.

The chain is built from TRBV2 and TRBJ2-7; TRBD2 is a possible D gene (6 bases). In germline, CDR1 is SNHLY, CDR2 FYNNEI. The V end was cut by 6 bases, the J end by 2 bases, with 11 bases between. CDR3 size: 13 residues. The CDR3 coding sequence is TGTGCCAGCAGCCGGGACTTGGCCTACGAGCAGTACTTC. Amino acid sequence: CASSRDLAYEQYF.

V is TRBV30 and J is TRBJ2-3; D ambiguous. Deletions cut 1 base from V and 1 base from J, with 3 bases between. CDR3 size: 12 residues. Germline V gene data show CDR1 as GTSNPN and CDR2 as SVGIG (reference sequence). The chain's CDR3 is CAWSEGTDTQYF. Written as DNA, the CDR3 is TGTGCCTGGAGTGAGGGCACAGATACGCAGTATTTT.

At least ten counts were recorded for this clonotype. CDR3 coding DNA: TGTGCCAGCAGTTCCCCCACTAGGAGACAAACAGAGCAGTACTTC. Amino acids: CASSSPTRRQTEQYF. V usage is TRBV27 and J usage is TRBJ2-7; tentative D call: TRBD2 (5 bases). Germline values: CDR1 MNHEY, CDR2 SMNVEV (reference sequence). V was shortened by 4 bases and J by 7 bases, with 20 bases between the two germline ends. CDR3 length equals 15 residues.